The T cell receptor beta chain under discussion was sequenced for a study of identical twins (dated by TCRdb to about 2016). Background on the whole study: To test whether fetal clonotypes persist, this study deep-sequenced TCR alpha and beta repertoires from monozygotic twins, from unrelated adults of various ages, and from cord blood. Replicate twin experiments were performed at different times using different library preparation protocols to rule out contamination. The investigation overall reported the following: Zero-insertion analyses could be partly confounded by invariant T cells such as MAIT and iNKT, although diverse VJ usage argued against such confounding for most clonotypes. Recombination models systematically underestimated out-of-frame TCR alpha sharing in monozygotic twins but agreed with sharing between unrelated individuals. Compared with coincidental sharing between unrelated individuals, out-of-frame TCR alpha sequences shared between twins had an excess of sequences with low generation probability. Fewer insertions were carried by abundant cord blood beta clonotypes, a similar but weaker trend appeared in young adult naive repertoires, and no such trend appeared in memory repertoires. Excess twin sharing in beta out-of-frame sequences was weaker because fewer shared sequences lowered the signal-to-noise ratio. Conclusions relied on cross-sectional statistical analysis, since the same donors could not be followed over many years.

Points on this clonotype: The antigen this receptor binds is unknown. Base qualities are missing; no much larger clone stands one base away.

Every donor was a healthy Caucasian. The twin cohort consisted of three pairs of female monozygotic twins, all aged roughly 18 to 30 years. Positive isolation kits from Invitrogen were used to isolate CD4+ and CD8+ T cell populations. The method behind the library was 5' RACE. The sequencing machine was an Illumina HiSeq 2000. A universal primer binding site was introduced by template switching, and a unique molecular identifier was present in the final cDNA, enabling accurate counting of TCR cDNA molecules. Specific primers in the conserved constant-segment region were used to synthesize first-strand cDNA for TCR alpha and beta chains. To control for contamination, each cDNA library was double barcoded with a SMART-Mk sample barcode plus Illumina barcodes. Two successive PCR steps introduced TruSeq adapter sequences along with Illumina sample barcodes. TCR alpha and beta cDNA libraries were sequenced on the Illumina HiSeq platform with custom primers. On the authors' methods: Raw reads were processed with MiGEC to extract unique molecular identifiers, and MiXCR was used to determine CDR3 positions. For each individual, recombination models were inferred using an EM algorithm with the repgenHMM and IGoR tools. Shared clonotypes were analyzed with the tcR package in R, and sharing was normalized by the product of cloneset sizes. To study raw recombination free of thymic and clonal selection effects, out-of-frame nonproductive sequences were analyzed. TCRdb handled the public reads itself, with Q25 trimming in fastp and clone calling in MiXCR, and kept productive beta chains. Each entry merges the rows of one CDR3 protein and shows their most common DNA and genes. The V and J calls and clone size are TCRdb's, not the authors'. Here the sample has about 470,000 distinct CDR3 sequences; roughly a quarter occur a single time. The ten largest clonotypes hold 2.5% to 3.5% of the sample.

Reading from cysteine to phenylalanine, the CDR3 counts 17 amino acids. The CDR3 DNA has 51 bases and is translated from base 1. After removal of 2 bases from V and 6 bases from J, the junction retains 8 bases not matched to a gene. CDR1 and CDR2, looked up from the germline V gene, are SGDLS and YYNGEE. Another study also made use of these data, one on T cells expressing NK-cell markers. The second study's paper adds: Three sorted T-cell subsets (CD3+CD56+NKG2C+, CD3+CD56+NKG2C- and CD3+CD56-NKG2C+) from 7 to 9 donors had their TCR beta-chain repertoires profiled. Among the eight sequenced donors, only one was HCMV-seronegative, while the other seven were HCMV-seropositive. To restrict sorting to alphabetaTCR-expressing T cells, an anti-gammadeltaTCR antibody was added in several experiments. In several donors, the dominant CD3+CD56+NKG2C+ clonotypes ranked among the top 10 CD8+ clonotypes, making up roughly 1.0-8% of CD8+ T cells. Those dominant clonotypes were again the most abundant among CD3+CD56-NKG2C+ cells in four donors, at 28.3-60.1%. It remained unclear whether the expanded NKG2C-expressing T cell clones were specific for HCMV antigens. The eight sequenced donors were randomly selected healthy volunteers, three men and five women. To determine HCMV serostatus, a commercial ELISA kit was used to detect HCMV-specific IgG in serum. MIGEC was used to demultiplex reads and group reads by UMI, and MiTCR was used to assemble and quantify clonotypes. To exclude erroneous sequences, only TCR cDNA sequences supported by at least two reads were retained. Downstream repertoire analysis used the tcR package, and clonotypes were matched across fractions by CDR3 nucleotide sequence plus V segment. VDJmatch was used to annotate antigen specificity against VDJdb, with one amino acid substitution in CDR3 allowed.

The rearranged segments are TRBV9 and TRBJ2-1; TRBD2 lines up with 13 middle nucleotides. The origin of this receptor is a woman in her late teens or twenties in good health. Sequencing was carried out using CD4+ T cells sorted from blood. The nucleotide sequence is given as TGTGCCAGCAGCGTCACCGGGACTAGCGGGGCAAGCAATGAGCAGTTCTTC. Translated, this gives CASSVTGTSGASNEQFF.